The present T cell receptor (beta chain) was sequenced within a study of blood T cell repertoires in COVID-19. Study overall: Some COVID-19 samples were acute and others convalescent; all came from the United States, Italy and Spain. PBMCs, B-cell-depleted T cells, or T cells were the source of the cDNA or gDNA that made up the material.

V shed 3 bases, J shed 7 bases, and the junction held 1 base outside the gene matches. The CDR3 sequence is 12 residues long. The germline V gene has CDR1 DFQATT and CDR2 SNEGSKA (reference sequence). Methods used by the authors: Scientists estimated how many nucleated cells there were by amplifying reference gene primers. Assay: immunoSEQ multiplex PCR; the TCRdb copy retains only in-frame clones and omits some. The V and J calls and the clone size are those of that table, but D and trimming were determined from the DNA. The table has around 370,000 clones, more than 70% seen once; the top ten hold 6% to 8.5%. One Seattle source followed patients from active infection through their disease course.

This chain links TRBV20-1 with TRBJ2-7, with 12 bases aligning to TRBD2. The clonotype originates from a woman aged 70-85 years with COVID-19, enrolled during active disease. The source material was peripheral blood. CDR3 loop: CSASGLAGEQYF. Written as DNA, the CDR3 is TGCAGTGCTAGTGGACTAGCGGGGGAGCAGTACTTC.